The 2 T cell receptor beta chains presented below share a single source sample, sequenced in a study of T-cell memory formation after mild COVID-19. Each CDR3 protein is one row after TCRdb ran MiXCR on the 5' RACE reads. The table lists hundreds of thousands of distinct CDR3 sequences, 15% to 20% of them singletons. The sequenced sample was PBMCs or a T cell subset sorted from them (not recorded which). These receptors were collected from a man aged 18-30 years who had mild COVID-19 (a few samples of this study predate the infection). Cell type and time point are not known.

Ten or more counts support this clonotype. This chain joins TRBV29-1 and TRBJ2-7; D might be TRBD1 (5 bases). The V and J ends lost 5 bases and 5 bases respectively, with 13 bases between them. Germline CDR1 is SQVTM and CDR2 is ANQGSEA. This CDR3 region has 12 residues. CDR3 loop: CSVLQVTHEQYF. In DNA form, the CDR3 reads TGCAGCGTTCTACAGGTAACACACGAGCAGTACTTC.

The chain links TRBV2 to TRBJ2-1; 7 bases are a match to TRBD2. The germline gives CDR1 SNHLY, CDR2 FYNNEI. The J segment lost 5 bases and the V segment lost 8 bases, leaving 9 bases of the junction unmatched. This CDR3 region has 14 residues. The CDR3 is CASQGGSLDNEQFF. The CDR3 nucleotides are TGTGCCAGCCAGGGAGGGAGCCTCGACAATGAGCAGTTCTTC. The full variable domain, its missing parts supplied by reference TRBV2 and TRBJ2-1, is EPEVTQTPSHQVTQMGQEVILRCVPISNHLYFYWYRQILGQKVEFLVSFYNNEISEKSEIFDDQFSVERPDGSNFTLKIRSTKLEDSAMYFCASQGGSLDNEQFFGPGTRLTVL.